These 22 T cell receptor beta chains were sequenced from one sample in a study of shared clonotypes between healthy human individuals. Repertoires were generated with immunoSEQ multiplex PCR, while TCRdb's copy carries only in-frame clones and drops some. The data contain 980,000 or so clones, approximately 76% of them singletons. What was sequenced was memory CD4+ T cells sorted from blood. Subset noted: CD45RA-negative fraction. Source of these receptors: a man aged 18 to 30 in good health.

Only a few counts were recorded for this clone. J is TRBJ1-5 and V is TRBV5-1; 7 positions agree with TRBD1. Germline V gene data show CDR1 as SGHRS and CDR2 as YFSETQ. CDR3 size: 16 residues. Unmatched junction bases numbered 9, after V lost 2 bases and J lost 4 bases. Written as DNA, the CDR3 is TGCGCCAGCAGCTTTCCAGGGGGGTTATGGAATCAGCCCCAGCATTTT. It yields the protein CASSFPGGLWNQPQHF. The full variable domain, with the rest looked up from reference TRBV5-1 and TRBJ1-5, is KAGVTQTPRYLIKTRGQQVTLSCSPISGHRSVSWYQQTPGQGLQFLFEYFSETQRNKGNFPGRFSGRQFSNSRSEMNVSTLELGDSALYLCASSFPGGLWNQPQHFGDGTRLSIL.

The V call is TRBV12-5, the J call TRBJ2-7; 8 nucleotides align to TRBD2. V trimming: 3 bases; J trimming: 4 bases; junction bases outside the gene matches: 2. Germline V gene data show CDR1 as LGHNT and CDR2 as FRNRAP. This CDR3 has 13 residues. This CDR3 is CASGFSGAYEQYF. For the CDR3, the DNA is TGTGCTAGTGGTTTTAGCGGGGCTTACGAGCAGTACTTC. Using reference TRBV12-5 and TRBJ2-7 for the parts outside the CDR3, the full variable domain is DARVTQTPRHKVTEMGQEVTMRCQPILGHNTVFWYRQTMMQGLELLAYFRNRAPLDDSGMPKDRFSAEMPDATLATLKIQPSEPRDSAVYFCASGFSGAYEQYFGPGTRLTVT.

The chain combines TRBV5-6 with TRBJ2-7, with D perhaps assigned TRBD1 or TRBD2 (5 bases each). The CDR3 is 14 residues long. Looked up from germline, CDR1 is SGHDT and CDR2 is YYEEEE. Deletions cut 3 bases from V and 2 bases from J, with 12 bases between. The CDR3 DNA sequence: TGTGCCAGCAGCTGGGGGACGGGTCCCTACGAGCAGTACTTC. As protein: CASSWGTGPYEQYF.

This clone appeared a few times. This sequence joins TRBV30 and TRBJ1-5, with 8 bases matching TRBD1. The CDR3 contains 14 residues. CDR1 and CDR2 from the germline V gene are GTSNPN and SVGIG (reference sequence). The V and J ends lost 5 bases and 2 bases, in that order; junction bases with no gene match: 5. CDR3 DNA sequence: TGTGCCTGGGGCGGACAGGGAGGCAATCAGCCCCAGCATTTT. This sequence encodes CAWGGQGGNQPQHF.

In regard to this clone: Other DNA sequences in the sample encode the same CDR3. CDR3 coding DNA: TGTGCCAGCAGCTTAGCAGGCCAGGGAGGAAACACCATATATTTT. Protein sequence: CASSLAGQGGNTIYF. The chain has TRBV7-2 and TRBJ1-3, with D perhaps TRBD1 (5 bases). There are 15 residues in the CDR3. CDR1 and CDR2 (germline): SGHTA, FQGNSA. Trimming took off 0 bases at V and 4 bases at J, with 10 bases between the two ends.

This clone was observed many times. V usage is TRBV10-3 and J usage is TRBJ2-7; TRBD2 might be the D (6 bases). The CDR3 contains 10 residues. Germline lookup yields CDR1 ENHRY and CDR2 SYGVKD. CDR3 DNA: TGTGTTGATCGGGGGTACGAGCAGTACTTC. Translation: CVDRGYEQYF.

Remarks on this clone: Germline is not matched at one junction end, which may reflect a read error. V usage is TRBV9 and J usage is TRBJ2-2; possible D gene TRBD1, 6 bases. The CDR3 length is 15 residues. The germline gives CDR1 SGDLS, CDR2 YYNGEE. CDR3 nucleotides: TGTGCCAGCAGCAGGACAGCGACGAACGCCGGGGAGCTGTTTTTT. Translated: CASSRTATNAGELFF.

The V and J genes are TRBV10-2 and TRBJ2-3; no clear D gene. The CDR3 totals 13 residues. V lost 10 bases, J lost 2 bases, and 13 bases lay in between. CDR1 WSHSY and CDR2 SAAADI come from the germline V gene. CDR3 sequence (DNA): TGCGCCACAAGGGCAGTCCCCACAGATACGCAGTATTTT. Translation gives CATRAVPTDTQYF.

On this clone itself: A clone one base away is much larger, so this may be a read error. V gene TRBV7-8 combines with J gene TRBJ2-5, with D unclear. This CDR3 is built from 11 residues. V was cut by 4 bases and J by 5 bases, with 5 bases left in between. CDR1 SGHVS and CDR2 FQNEAQ come from the germline V gene. The DNA of the CDR3 is TGTGCCAGCAGCTCCGTGGAGACCCAGTACTTC. Translating it yields CASSSVETQYF. The full variable domain, with the rest looked up from reference TRBV7-8 and TRBJ2-5, is GAGVSQSPRYKVAKRGQDVALRCDPISGHVSLFWYQQALGQGPEFLTYFQNEAQLDKSGLPSDRFFAERPEGSVSTLKIQRTQQEDSAVYLCASSSVETQYFGPGTRLLVL.

The chain couples TRBV4-3 to TRBJ2-3; D not resolved. Germline CDR1 LGHNA, CDR2 YSLEER. Trimming left V 0 bases short and J 2 bases short, with 6 bases between. The CDR3 loop spans 14 amino acids. The CDR3 region has the DNA TGCGCCAGCAGCCAAGAACGACTCACAGATACGCAGTATTTT. It codes for CASSQERLTDTQYF.

The chain combines TRBV4-1 with TRBJ2-7; TRBD2 matches 7 bases. This CDR3 comprises 16 residues. Germline CDR1 MGHRA, CDR2 YSYEKL. V was clipped by 0 bases and J by 1 base; unmatched bases: 6. CDR3 bases: TGCGCCAGCAGCCAAGATCCCAGCGGGACGTCCTACGAGCAGTACTTC. It yields the protein CASSQDPSGTSYEQYF.

The chain employs TRBV5-1 and TRBJ2-5; tentatively, D is TRBD2 (5 bases). CDR1 is SGHRS, CDR2 YFSETQ, per germline. The germline V and J ends were trimmed by 0 bases and 1 base, with 10 bases remaining between them. The CDR3 has 15 amino acids. CDR3 in DNA: TGCGCCAGCAGCTTGGGAAAAGCGGTCCAAGAGACCCAGTACTTC. This sequence encodes CASSLGKAVQETQYF.

This chain connects TRBV15 to TRBJ2-1; TRBD2 matches 13 bases. Looked up from germline, CDR1 is LNHNV and CDR2 is YYDKDF (reference sequence). Germline trimming cut 5 bases from V and 9 bases from J; bases unmatched to any gene: 7. This CDR3 is 15 amino acids long. CDR3 coding DNA: TGTGCCACCAGCTCCCGACTAGCGGGAGGAGTTGAGCAGTTCTTC. Amino acids: CATSSRLAGGVEQFF.

The chain couples TRBV28 to TRBJ2-3; tentatively, D is TRBD2 (6 bases). This CDR3 spans 13 amino acids. Germline lookup yields CDR1 MDHEN and CDR2 SYDVKM. Between the trimmed V and J ends, which lost 6 bases and 6 bases, there was a span of 13 bases. The CDR3 DNA reads TGTGCCAGCAGGCTGGGGGGTAGGGATACGCAGTATTTT. Its translation is CASRLGGRDTQYF.

This clone came up a few times. J is TRBJ2-4 and V is TRBV27, with 9 bases fitting TRBD2. Germline V gives CDR1 MNHEY, CDR2 SMNVEV (reference sequence). J was trimmed by 4 bases and V by 6 bases; bases with no gene match: 4. The CDR3 has 14 residues. The DNA for the CDR3 is TGTGCCAGCAGCGGCGGGAGGGCAAAAAACATTCAGTACTTC. Encoded protein: CASSGGRAKNIQYF.

This chain joins TRBV5-4 and TRBJ1-6; 7 bases line up with TRBD1. The J segment lost 7 bases and the V segment lost 5 bases, leaving 9 bases of the junction unmatched. CDR1 SGHNT and CDR2 YYREEE come from the germline V gene (reference sequence). The CDR3 sequence is 15 residues long. CDR3 coding DNA: TGTGCCAGCAGTTCGGCCGGGACAGTCAATTCACCCCTCCACTTT. Protein sequence: CASSSAGTVNSPLHF.

The chain links TRBV7-2 to TRBJ1-6, with 9 bases fitting TRBD1. CDR3 length: 15 amino acids. Germline V CDR1 and CDR2: SGHTA, FQGNSA. J lost 5 bases, V lost 3 bases, and 2 bases had no gene match. As DNA, the CDR3 is TGTGCCAGCAGCTTTGGGGACAGGGATAATTCACCCCTCCACTTT. Translation gives CASSFGDRDNSPLHF.

V and J are TRBV30 and TRBJ1-4; no definite D call. V was pared by 3 bases and J by 4 bases, with 9 bases between. Germline lookup yields CDR1 GTSNPN and CDR2 SVGIG (reference sequence). This CDR3 is 13 amino acids long. The CDR3 DNA reads as TGTGCCTGGAGGTCCCCAAGTAATGAAAAACTGTTTTTT. Residues: CAWRSPSNEKLFF.

This clone was counted a few times. One end of the junction is discordant with germline, which a read error may explain. This chain joins TRBV10-2 and TRBJ1-2; D gene unclear. Germline CDR1 and CDR2: WSHSY and SAAADI. This CDR3 region has 12 residues. The CDR3 DNA reads TGCGCCAGCAGTGAGGGGCAGGTCCAACGACACTTC. Translated, it gives CASSEGQVQRHF.

V is TRBV16 and J is TRBJ1-1; 7 nucleotides line up with TRBD1. The CDR3 is 13 amino acids. The germline CDR1 and CDR2 sequences are KGHSY and FQNENV. With 4 bases clipped from V and 5 bases from J, the junction kept 4 bases outside the gene matches. The CDR3 reads CASSPPGGTEAFF. CDR3 DNA: TGTGCCAGCAGCCCGCCAGGGGGGACTGAAGCTTTCTTT.

The V call is TRBV11-3, the J call TRBJ2-3; TRBD1 aligns across 11 bases. V trimming: 6 bases; J trimming: 2 bases; junction bases outside the gene matches: 10. This CDR3 comprises 17 residues. CDR1 is SGHNT, CDR2 YENEEA, per germline. CDR3 DNA sequence: TGTGCCAGCAGTACCGGGACAGGGGGATCATCCACAGATACGCAGTATTTT. Its protein is CASSTGTGGSSTDTQYF.

J is TRBJ1-2 and V is TRBV4-1; 8 bases line up with TRBD1. The CDR3 is made up of 14 amino acids. J lost 4 bases, V lost 4 bases, and 5 bases had no gene match. Per germline, CDR1 MGHRA and CDR2 YSYEKL. CDR3 loop: CASSPEDRAYGYTF. Written as DNA, the CDR3 is TGCGCCAGCAGCCCTGAGGACAGGGCCTATGGCTACACCTTC.